These 7 T cell receptor beta chains originate from one sample sequenced in a study of CD8 T cells in ankylosing spondylitis. For these TCRs, the target antigens are not known. TCRdb re-called the 5' RACE reads through MiXCR, storing one row per CDR3 protein. The repertoire has roughly 700,000 distinct CDR3 sequences, under 20% of them found once; the top ten carry around 19%. Findings and limits, study-wide: For ankylosing spondylitis blood, a TCR beta motif of 8 or 9 highly homologous variants appeared characteristic.

Sequenced sample: blood, either unsorted or a sorted T cell fraction (not recorded which). The source of these receptors is a male donor with ankylosing spondylitis.

This clonotype has only a few counts. This chain uses TRBV19 with TRBJ2-1; 12 bases are shared with TRBD2. V lost 6 bases to trimming and J lost 15 bases; unmatched junction nucleotides: 3. This CDR3 has 11 amino acids. Germline values: CDR1 LNHDA, CDR2 SQIVND (reference sequence). CDR3 loop: CASRGLAGGFF. The CDR3 coding sequence is TGTGCCAGTAGGGGACTAGCGGGTGGGTTCTTC.

This clonotype was counted ten times or more. The rearrangement links TRBV13 to TRBJ2-1, with 9 bases lining up with TRBD2. The CDR3 has 14 amino acids. Germline lookup yields CDR1 PRHDT and CDR2 FYEKMQ (reference sequence). J was trimmed by 3 bases and V by 3 bases; bases with no gene match: 0. The CDR3 region is CASSFSGSYNEQFF. The CDR3 nucleotides read TGTGCCAGCAGCTTTAGCGGGAGCTACAATGAGCAGTTCTTC.

The gene calls are TRBV5-5 and TRBJ2-1; tentative D call: TRBD2 (6 bases). The CDR3 length is 16 residues. V shed 0 bases and J shed 3 bases, with 13 bases lying between them. CDR1 is SGHKS, CDR2 YYEKEE, per germline (reference sequence). The CDR3 loop reads CASSLDPGRDYNEQFF. The CDR3 bases are TGTGCCAGCAGCTTGGACCCCGGGCGGGACTACAATGAGCAGTTCTTC.

This clonotype was detected only a few times. The CDR3 loop is CASSHRLAASYEQYF. Written as DNA, the CDR3 is TGCGCCAGCAGCCACCGGCTAGCGGCCTCCTACGAGCAGTACTTC. This sequence joins TRBV4-1 and TRBJ2-7, with 7 bases that match TRBD2. CDR3 length equals 15 residues. Germline CDR1 and CDR2: MGHRA and YSYEKL. V was pared by 3 bases and J by 0 bases, with 5 bases of the junction left unmatched.

This clonotype was observed at least ten times. The chain uses TRBV12-3 or TRBV12-4 and TRBJ1-2; 9 positions agree with TRBD1. V was clipped by 7 bases and J by 5 bases; unmatched bases: 8. The CDR3 extends over 14 amino acids. The CDR3 DNA is TGTGCCAGCACCGAGACAGGGGGAGGGTATGGCTACACCTTC. Its translation is CASTETGGGYGYTF.

The rearrangement joins TRBV6-2 or TRBV6-3 to TRBJ1-6; D ambiguous. CDR1 MNHEY and CDR2 SVGEGT come from the germline V gene. Trimming left V 4 bases short and J 10 bases short, with 8 bases between. The CDR3 sequence is 12 residues long. CDR3 DNA: TGTGCCAGCAGTTCTACAACCTCACCCCTCCACTTT. Protein product: CASSSTTSPLHF.

This clonotype was seen a few times. The rearrangement links TRBV7-8 to TRBJ2-2; 7 bases fit TRBD1. Losses at the gene ends were 0 bases for V and 1 base for J; bases not matched to a gene: 5. Germline V gives CDR1 SGHVS, CDR2 FQNEAQ. This CDR3 is 17 amino acids long. CDR3 nucleotides: TGTGCCAGCAGCTTAGCACCGGGACAGCAGAACACCGGGGAGCTGTTTTTT. Protein sequence: CASSLAPGQQNTGELFF. The full variable domain, in which reference TRBV7-8 and TRBJ2-2 provide the parts outside the CDR3, is GAGVSQSPRYKVAKRGQDVALRCDPISGHVSLFWYQQALGQGPEFLTYFQNEAQLDKSGLPSDRFFAERPEGSVSTLKIQRTQQEDSAVYLCASSLAPGQQNTGELFFGEGSRLTVL.